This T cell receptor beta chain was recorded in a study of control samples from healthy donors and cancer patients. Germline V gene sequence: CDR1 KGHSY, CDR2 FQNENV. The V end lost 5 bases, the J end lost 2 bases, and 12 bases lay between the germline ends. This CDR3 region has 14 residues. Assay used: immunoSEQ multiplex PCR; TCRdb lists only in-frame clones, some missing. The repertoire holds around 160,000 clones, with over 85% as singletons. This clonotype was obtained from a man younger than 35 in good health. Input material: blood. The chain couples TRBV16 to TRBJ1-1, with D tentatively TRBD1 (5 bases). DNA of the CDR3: TGTGCCAGCAGCACTAGACAGACTAACACTGAAGCTTTCTTT. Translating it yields CASSTRQTNTEAFF.